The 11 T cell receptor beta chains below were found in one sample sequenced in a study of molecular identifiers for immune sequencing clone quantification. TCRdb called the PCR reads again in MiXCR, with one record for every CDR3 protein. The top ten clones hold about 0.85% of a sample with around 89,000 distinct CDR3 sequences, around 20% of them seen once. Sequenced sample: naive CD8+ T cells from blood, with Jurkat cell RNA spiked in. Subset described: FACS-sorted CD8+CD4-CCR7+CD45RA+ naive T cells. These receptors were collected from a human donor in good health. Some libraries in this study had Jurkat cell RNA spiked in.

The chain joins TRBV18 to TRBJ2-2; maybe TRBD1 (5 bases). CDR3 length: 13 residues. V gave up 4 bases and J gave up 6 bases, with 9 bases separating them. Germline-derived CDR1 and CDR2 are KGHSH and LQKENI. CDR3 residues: CASSQDTAGELFF. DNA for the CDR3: TGTGCCAGCTCACAGGACACAGCCGGGGAGCTGTTTTTT.

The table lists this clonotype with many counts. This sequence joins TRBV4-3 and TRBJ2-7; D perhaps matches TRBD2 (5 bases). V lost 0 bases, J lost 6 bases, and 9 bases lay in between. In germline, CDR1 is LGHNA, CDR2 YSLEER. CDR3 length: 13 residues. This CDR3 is CASSQDPGFEQYF. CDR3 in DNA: TGCGCCAGCAGCCAAGACCCGGGATTCGAGCAGTACTTC.

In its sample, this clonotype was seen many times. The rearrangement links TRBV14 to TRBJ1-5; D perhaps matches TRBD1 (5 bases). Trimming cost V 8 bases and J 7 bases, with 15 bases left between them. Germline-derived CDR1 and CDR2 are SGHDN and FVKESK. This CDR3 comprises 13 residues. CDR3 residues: CASPRDRSQPQHF. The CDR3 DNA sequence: TGTGCCAGCCCCAGGGACCGCAGCCAGCCCCAGCATTTT.

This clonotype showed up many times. The CDR3 DNA is TGTGCCAGCAGTGAGACCCGACAGGGCAATGGCTACACCTTC. Protein: CASSETRQGNGYTF. The chain couples TRBV6-4 to TRBJ1-2, with TRBD1 matching over 7 bases. Germline V CDR1 and CDR2: MRHNA, SNTAGT. The length of the CDR3 is 14 residues. J gave up 6 bases and V 3 bases, and 7 bases lay outside the gene matches.

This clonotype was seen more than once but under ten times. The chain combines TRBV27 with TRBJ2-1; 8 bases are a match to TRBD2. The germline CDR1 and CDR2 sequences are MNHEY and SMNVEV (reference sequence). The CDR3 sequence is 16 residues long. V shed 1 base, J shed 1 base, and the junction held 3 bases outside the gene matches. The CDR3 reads CASSLFSGISYNEQFF. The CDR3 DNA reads TGTGCCAGCAGTTTATTTAGCGGGATTTCCTACAATGAGCAGTTCTTC.

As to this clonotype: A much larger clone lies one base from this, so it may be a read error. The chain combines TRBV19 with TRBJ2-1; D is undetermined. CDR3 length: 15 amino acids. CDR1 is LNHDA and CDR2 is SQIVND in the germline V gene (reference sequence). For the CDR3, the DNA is TGTGCCAGTAGTATCAGCACTGTCCCCCACAATGAGCAGCTCTTC. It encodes CASSISTVPHNEQLF.

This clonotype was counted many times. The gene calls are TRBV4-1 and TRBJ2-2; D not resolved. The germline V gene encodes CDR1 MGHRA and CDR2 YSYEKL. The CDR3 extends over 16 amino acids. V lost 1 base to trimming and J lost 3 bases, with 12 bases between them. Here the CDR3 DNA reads TGCGCCAGCAGCCAAGGGTTTGTAAGTTACACCGGGGAGCTGTTTTTT. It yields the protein CASSQGFVSYTGELFF.

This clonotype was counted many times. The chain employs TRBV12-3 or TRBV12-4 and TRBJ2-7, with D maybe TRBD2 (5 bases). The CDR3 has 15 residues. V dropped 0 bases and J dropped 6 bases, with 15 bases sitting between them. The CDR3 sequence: CASSLADSSYPEQYF. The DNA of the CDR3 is TGTGCCAGCAGTTTAGCGGACTCCTCCTATCCCGAGCAGTACTTC.

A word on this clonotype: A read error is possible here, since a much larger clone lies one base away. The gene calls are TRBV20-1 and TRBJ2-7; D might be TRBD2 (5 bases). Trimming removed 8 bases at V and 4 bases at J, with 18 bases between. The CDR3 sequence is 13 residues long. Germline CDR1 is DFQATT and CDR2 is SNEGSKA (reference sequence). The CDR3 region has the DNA TGCAGTACTTTAACAATTACTAGTTACGAGCAGTACTTC. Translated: CSTLTITSYEQYF.

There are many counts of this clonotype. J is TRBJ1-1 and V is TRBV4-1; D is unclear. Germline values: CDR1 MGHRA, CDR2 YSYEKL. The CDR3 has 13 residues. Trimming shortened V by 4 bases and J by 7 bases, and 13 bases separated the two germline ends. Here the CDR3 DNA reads TGCGCCAGCAGCCCTATTCCGACGTATGAAGCTTTCTTT. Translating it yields CASSPIPTYEAFF.

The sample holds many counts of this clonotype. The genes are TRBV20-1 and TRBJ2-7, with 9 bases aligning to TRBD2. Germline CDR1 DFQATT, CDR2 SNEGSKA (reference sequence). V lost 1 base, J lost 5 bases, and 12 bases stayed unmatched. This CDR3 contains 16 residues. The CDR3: CSARVAGGPQRDEQYF. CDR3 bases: TGCAGTGCTAGAGTGGCGGGAGGGCCTCAACGGGACGAGCAGTACTTC.